This record covers a single T cell receptor beta chain. Its antigen is not identified. This entry is derived from a study of monozygotic twins with inflammatory bowel disease. Study results and limitations: Fewer shared clonotypes with others were found in IBD patients than in healthy twins, especially with disease activity.

TCRdb reanalyzed the 5' RACE reads, giving one entry per CDR3 protein sequence and no DNA. Recorded here are about 450,000 distinct CDR3 sequences; the top ten clones represent about 2.3%. Specimen: blood. This clonotype was sampled from a human donor with ulcerative colitis or Crohn's disease, or a healthy co-twin of an affected twin (not recorded which).

The CDR3 sequence is CASSPDSAGLRTQETQYF. This chain connects TRBV18 to TRBJ2-5; there is no DNA to check the TCRdb D call of TRBD1. The CDR3 has 18 amino acids. From germline, CDR1 is KGHSH and CDR2 LQKENI. Filled out from reference TRBV18 and TRBJ2-5, the complete variable domain reads NAGVMQNPRHLVRRRGQEARLRCSPMKGHSHVYWYRQLPEEGLKFMVYLQKENIIDESGMPKERFSAEFPKEGPSILRIQQVVRGDSAAYFCASSPDSAGLRTQETQYFGPGTRLLVL.